Given below is one T cell receptor beta chain in context. As handled by the study authors: Reference gene primers were amplified, and this amplification served to estimate nucleated cell counts. The repertoire was sequenced with immunoSEQ multiplex PCR; TCRdb's copy has only in-frame clones and lacks some. The V and J calls and clone size come from that table; D and trimming were worked out from the DNA. The table includes about 220,000 clones, 70% to 85% detected once. The germline V and J ends were trimmed by 0 bases and 0 bases, with 10 bases remaining between them. CDR1 is SGHTA and CDR2 is FQGTGA in the germline V gene. The CDR3 spans 16 residues. This entry belongs to a study of blood T cell repertoires in COVID-19. As for the study in general: Specimens from acute and convalescent COVID-19 originated in the United States, Italy and Spain. T cells, B-cell-depleted T cells, or PBMCs supplied cDNA or gDNA.

Source material: peripheral blood. This chain links TRBV7-3 with TRBJ2-3; a weak D match, TRBD2 (5 bases). This TCR was recovered from a man aged 45-65 years with active or convalescent COVID-19. The CDR3 nucleotides read TGTGCCAGCAGCTTAACTGCGAGGACTAGCACAGATACGCAGTATTTT. It specifies CASSLTARTSTDTQYF.